The rows below give T cell receptor beta chains drawn from one sample of a study of beta chain features in type 1 diabetes. Using immunoSEQ multiplex PCR, the repertoire was profiled, and TCRdb retains in-frame clones only, with some absent. This sample carries some 400,000 clones, more than 12% of them seen once, and the ten largest clones take approximately 0.02%. Sequencing was done on a sample of naive CD4+ T cells from blood. These receptors were collected from a woman aged 18-29 years in good health. Each CDR3 is given with its conserved first and last residue. D genes are given only for firm matches. Only part of the rows carry a size: once, few, many, or a class if the clone is expanded.

d_gene: -
j_gene: TRBJ2-3
abundance: -
v_gene: TRBV27
CDR3aa: CASSLWGPDTQYF
CDR3nt: TGTGCCAGCAGTTTGTGGGGGCCAGATACGCAGTATTTT

d_gene: TRBD1
j_gene: TRBJ1-2
abundance: -
v_gene: TRBV30
CDR3aa: CAWGGTGGFYGYTF
CDR3nt: TGTGCCTGGGGCGGGACAGGAGGTTTCTATGGCTACACCTTC

d_gene: -
j_gene: TRBJ1-1
abundance: -
v_gene: TRBV23-1
CDR3aa: CASSPRGNTEAFF
CDR3nt: TGCGCCAGCAGTCCCAGGGGGAACACTGAAGCTTTCTTT

d_gene: -
j_gene: TRBJ2-3
abundance: few
v_gene: TRBV7-2
CDR3aa: CASSIDRASTDTQYF
CDR3nt: TGTGCCAGCAGCATAGACAGAGCTAGCACAGATACGCAGTATTTT

d_gene: -
j_gene: TRBJ2-2
abundance: few
v_gene: TRBV5-4
CDR3aa: CASSVRQGGFGELFF
CDR3nt: TGTGCCAGCAGCGTAAGACAGGGAGGATTCGGGGAGCTGTTTTTT

d_gene: TRBD1
j_gene: TRBJ2-1
abundance: few
v_gene: TRBV7-8
CDR3aa: CASSLAQGVNNEQFF
CDR3nt: TGTGCCAGCAGCTTAGCACAGGGGGTCAACAATGAGCAGTTCTTC

d_gene: -
j_gene: TRBJ2-2
abundance: -
v_gene: TRBV28
CDR3aa: CASSSSTGELFF
CDR3nt: TGTGCCAGCAGTTCCTCCACCGGGGAGCTGTTTTTT

d_gene: -
j_gene: TRBJ1-2
abundance: -
v_gene: TRBV5-1
CDR3aa: CASSSIPGNYGYTF
CDR3nt: TGCGCCAGCAGCTCTATACCGGGGAACTATGGCTACACCTTC

d_gene: TRBD2
j_gene: TRBJ2-3
abundance: few
v_gene: TRBV7-2
CDR3aa: CASSLRLAGISDTQYF
CDR3nt: TGTGCCAGCAGCTTAAGACTAGCGGGAATCTCAGATACGCAGTATTTT

d_gene: -
j_gene: TRBJ1-1
abundance: -
v_gene: TRBV9
CDR3aa: CASSLRDTRKNTEAFF
CDR3nt: TGTGCCAGCAGCCTCCGGGACACGAGAAAAAACACTGAAGCTTTCTTT

d_gene: -
j_gene: TRBJ2-7
abundance: -
v_gene: TRBV7-6
CDR3aa: CASSLATGSYEQYF
CDR3nt: TGTGCCAGCAGCCTCGCGACAGGCTCCTACGAGCAGTACTTC

d_gene: TRBD1
j_gene: TRBJ1-5
abundance: few
v_gene: TRBV30
CDR3aa: CAWSRAGGNQPQHF
CDR3nt: TGTGCCTGGAGTAGGGCAGGGGGCAACCAGCCCCAGCATTTT

d_gene: -
j_gene: TRBJ2-3
abundance: -
v_gene: TRBV5-4
CDR3aa: CASSLGSPAAPDTDTQYF
CDR3nt: TGTGCCAGCAGCTTGGGGAGTCCGGCGGCCCCGGACACAGATACGCAGTATTTT

d_gene: -
j_gene: TRBJ1-4
abundance: few
v_gene: TRBV11-2
CDR3aa: CASSSNRLPNEKLFF
CDR3nt: TGTGCCAGCAGCTCCAACAGGTTACCTAATGAAAAACTGTTTTTT

d_gene: TRBD2
j_gene: TRBJ2-3
abundance: -
v_gene: TRBV6-5
CDR3aa: CASTGKIAGLDTQYF
CDR3nt: TGTGCCAGCACAGGGAAAATAGCGGGATTAGATACGCAGTATTTT

d_gene: -
j_gene: TRBJ2-3
abundance: -
v_gene: TRBV30
CDR3aa: CALTGASTDTQYF
CDR3nt: TGTGCCTTGACGGGTGCTAGCACAGATACGCAGTATTTT

d_gene: -
j_gene: TRBJ1-1
abundance: -
v_gene: TRBV27
CDR3aa: CASSLNSLSEAFF
CDR3nt: TGTGCCAGCAGTTTAAACAGCCTCTCTGAAGCTTTCTTT

d_gene: TRBD1
j_gene: TRBJ1-1
abundance: few
v_gene: TRBV28
CDR3aa: CASISNRGRERGTEAFF
CDR3nt: TGTGCCAGCATTTCGAACAGGGGGCGCGAAAGGGGCACTGAAGCTTTCTTT

d_gene: TRBD1
j_gene: TRBJ2-7
abundance: -
v_gene: TRBV2
CDR3aa: CASRGDSYEQYF
CDR3nt: TGTGCCAGCAGAGGGGACAGCTACGAGCAGTACTTC

d_gene: TRBD1
j_gene: TRBJ2-7
abundance: -
v_gene: TRBV11-2
CDR3aa: CASSLQGQGDIHEQYF
CDR3nt: TGTGCCAGCAGCTTGCAGGGACAGGGAGACATCCACGAGCAGTACTTC

d_gene: -
j_gene: TRBJ2-3
abundance: few
v_gene: TRBV11-2
CDR3aa: CASTYGQSSTDTQYF
CDR3nt: TGTGCCAGCACCTACGGACAGAGTAGCACAGATACGCAGTATTTT

d_gene: -
j_gene: TRBJ2-1
abundance: few
v_gene: TRBV4-1
CDR3aa: CASSRGAVNNEQFF
CDR3nt: TGCGCCAGCAGCCGAGGTGCGGTTAACAATGAGCAGTTCTTC